These T cell receptor beta chains were read from a single sample in a study of T-cell reconstitution after alpha-beta-depleted transplantation in children. TCRdb recomputed calls from the PCR reads with MiXCR, one row per CDR3 protein. The data contain around 600,000 distinct CDR3 sequences, roughly a tenth of them seen just once; the ten biggest clones take up less than 5%. The source material was PBMCs from the stem cell graft donor, sampled from the stem cell graft. Every receptor here comes from a human donor who donated a stem cell graft to a child with acute myeloid leukemia. The conserved cysteine and the conserved F or W are not part of the CDR3 here.

J | V | CDR3
TRBJ2-7 | TRBV12-3/TRBV12-4 | ASRGTSGPGYEQY
TRBJ2-3 | TRBV12-3/TRBV12-4 | ASSFVRDYFSTDTQY
TRBJ2-3 | TRBV20-1 | SAGSGLAGVTDTQY
TRBJ1-1 | TRBV20-1 | SAREQGVAEAF
TRBJ2-1 | TRBV4-1 | ASSSSPTGASYNEQF
TRBJ2-1 | TRBV6-1 | ASRRLAASYNEQF
TRBJ1-5 | TRBV28 | ASSPGTNNQPQH
TRBJ2-7 | TRBV29-1 | SVAFRLGEQY
TRBJ2-3 | TRBV5-1 | ASSSSEGTDTQY
TRBJ1-2 | TRBV12-3/TRBV12-4 | ASSLRLGGTGYGYT
TRBJ2-7 | TRBV4-3 | ASSQGRQGSYEQY
TRBJ2-5 | TRBV27 | ASSFSTGGKETQY
TRBJ1-1 | TRBV29-1 | SVEERGGTNTEAF
TRBJ2-7 | TRBV12-3/TRBV12-4 | ASSSILRGEEQY
TRBJ2-7 | TRBV29-1 | SGAQGAAGEQY
TRBJ2-7 | TRBV12-3/TRBV12-4 | ASSIRRGYEQY
TRBJ2-7 | TRBV27 | ASSLSGADFRSYEQY
TRBJ2-5 | TRBV9 | ASSVAEYQETQY
TRBJ2-7 | TRBV12-3/TRBV12-4 | ASSQTLRTYEQY
TRBJ2-7 | TRBV20-1 | SASPGPPTRQY
TRBJ2-2 | TRBV6-1 | ASSEVPVGGANTGELF
TRBJ2-1 | TRBV12-3/TRBV12-4 | ASSFLGLAATNEQF
TRBJ2-7 | TRBV29-1 | SVGLAGLQY
TRBJ2-5 | TRBV12-3/TRBV12-4 | ASSLAGLQETQY